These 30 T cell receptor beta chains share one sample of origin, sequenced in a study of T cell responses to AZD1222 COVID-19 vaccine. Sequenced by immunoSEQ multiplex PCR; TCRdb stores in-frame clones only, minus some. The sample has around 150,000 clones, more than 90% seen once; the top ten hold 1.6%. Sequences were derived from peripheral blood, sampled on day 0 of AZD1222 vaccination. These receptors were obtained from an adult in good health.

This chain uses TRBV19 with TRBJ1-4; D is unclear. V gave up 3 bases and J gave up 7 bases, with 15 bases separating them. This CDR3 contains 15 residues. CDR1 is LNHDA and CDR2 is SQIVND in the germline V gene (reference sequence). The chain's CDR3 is CASSMSAAEGEKLFF. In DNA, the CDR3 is TGTGCCAGTAGTATGTCGGCAGCGGAAGGTGAAAAACTGTTTTTT. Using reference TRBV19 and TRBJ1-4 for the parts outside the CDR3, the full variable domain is DGGITQSPKYLFRKEGQNVTLSCEQNLNHDAMYWYRQDPGQGLRLIYYSQIVNDFQKGDIAEGYSVSREKKESFPLTVTSAQKNPTAFYLCASSMSAAEGEKLFFGSGTQLSVL.

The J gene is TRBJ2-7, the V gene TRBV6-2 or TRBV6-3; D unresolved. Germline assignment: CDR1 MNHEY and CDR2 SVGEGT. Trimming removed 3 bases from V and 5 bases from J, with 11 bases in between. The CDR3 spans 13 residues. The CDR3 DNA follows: TGTGCCAGCAGTTATATAGAGACAAACGAGCAGTACTTC. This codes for CASSYIETNEQYF.

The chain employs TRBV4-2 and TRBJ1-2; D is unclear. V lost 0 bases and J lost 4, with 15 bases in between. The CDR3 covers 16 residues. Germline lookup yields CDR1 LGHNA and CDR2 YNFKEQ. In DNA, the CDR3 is TGTGCCAGCAGCCAAGATAGAACAGCACACCCCTATGGCTACACCTTC. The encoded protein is CASSQDRTAHPYGYTF.

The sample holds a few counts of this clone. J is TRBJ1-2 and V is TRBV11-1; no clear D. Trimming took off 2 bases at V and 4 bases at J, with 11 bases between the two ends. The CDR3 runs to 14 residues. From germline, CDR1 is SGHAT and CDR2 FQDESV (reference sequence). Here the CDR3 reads CASSLPEKSYGYTF. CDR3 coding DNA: TGTGCCAGCAGCTTACCAGAAAAAAGCTATGGCTACACCTTC.

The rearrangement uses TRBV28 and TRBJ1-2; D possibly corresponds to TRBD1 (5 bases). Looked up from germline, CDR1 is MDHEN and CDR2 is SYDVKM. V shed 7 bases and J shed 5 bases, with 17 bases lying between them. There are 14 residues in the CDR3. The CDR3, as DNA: TGTGCCAGCAAGGAGCAGGGAACCTTATATGGCTACACCTTC. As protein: CASKEQGTLYGYTF.

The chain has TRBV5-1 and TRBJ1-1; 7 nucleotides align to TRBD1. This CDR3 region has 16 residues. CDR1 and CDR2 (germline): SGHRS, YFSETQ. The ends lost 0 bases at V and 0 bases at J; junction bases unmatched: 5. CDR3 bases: TGCGCCAGCAGCTTGGACCCGGGACAGATGAACACTGAAGCTTTCTTT. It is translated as CASSLDPGQMNTEAFF.

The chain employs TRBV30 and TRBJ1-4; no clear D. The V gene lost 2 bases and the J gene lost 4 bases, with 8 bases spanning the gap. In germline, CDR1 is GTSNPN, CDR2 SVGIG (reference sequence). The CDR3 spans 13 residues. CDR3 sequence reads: CAWSNGVNEKLFF. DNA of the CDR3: TGTGCCTGGAGTAATGGGGTTAATGAAAAACTGTTTTTT.

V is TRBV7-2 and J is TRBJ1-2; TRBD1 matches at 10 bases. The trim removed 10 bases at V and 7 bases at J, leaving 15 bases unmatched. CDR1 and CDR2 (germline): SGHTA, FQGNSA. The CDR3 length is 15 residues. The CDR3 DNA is TGTGCCATCACTACCGTGACAGGGGGCGCTAGTGGCTACACCTTC. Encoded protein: CAITTVTGGASGYTF.

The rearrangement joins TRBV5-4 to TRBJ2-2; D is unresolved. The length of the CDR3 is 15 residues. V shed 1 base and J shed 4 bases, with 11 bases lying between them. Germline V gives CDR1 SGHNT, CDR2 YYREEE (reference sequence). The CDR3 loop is CASSLMGGGTGELFF. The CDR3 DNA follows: TGTGCCAGCAGCTTGATGGGCGGCGGCACCGGGGAGCTGTTTTTT.

The CDR3 here is CASSLDRGSEAFF. The CDR3 DNA follows: TGTGCCAGCAGCTTAGACCGGGGTTCTGAAGCTTTCTTT. The V call is TRBV7-2, the J call TRBJ1-1; no clear D. This CDR3 comprises 13 residues. Trimming cost V 1 base and J 6 bases, with 9 bases left between them. The germline V gene encodes CDR1 SGHTA and CDR2 FQGNSA.

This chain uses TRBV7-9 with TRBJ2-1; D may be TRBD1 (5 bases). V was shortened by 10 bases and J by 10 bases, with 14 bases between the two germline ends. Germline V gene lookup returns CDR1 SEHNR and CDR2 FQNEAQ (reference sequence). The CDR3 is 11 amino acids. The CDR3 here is CATIDSEEQFF. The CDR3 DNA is TGTGCCACCATCGACAGCGAGGAGCAGTTCTTC.

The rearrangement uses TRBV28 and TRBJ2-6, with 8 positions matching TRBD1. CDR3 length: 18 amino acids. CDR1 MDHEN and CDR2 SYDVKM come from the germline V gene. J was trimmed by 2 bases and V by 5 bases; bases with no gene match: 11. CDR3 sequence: CASSTTYGQGAGANVLTF. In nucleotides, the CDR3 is TGTGCCAGCAGTACAACATATGGACAGGGAGCTGGGGCCAACGTCCTGACTTTC.

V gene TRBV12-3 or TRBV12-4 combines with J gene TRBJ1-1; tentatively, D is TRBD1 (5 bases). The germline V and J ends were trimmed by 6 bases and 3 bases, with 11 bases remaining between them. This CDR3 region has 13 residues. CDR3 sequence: CASSTRDDTEAFF. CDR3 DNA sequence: TGTGCCAGCAGCACAAGGGACGACACTGAAGCTTTCTTT.

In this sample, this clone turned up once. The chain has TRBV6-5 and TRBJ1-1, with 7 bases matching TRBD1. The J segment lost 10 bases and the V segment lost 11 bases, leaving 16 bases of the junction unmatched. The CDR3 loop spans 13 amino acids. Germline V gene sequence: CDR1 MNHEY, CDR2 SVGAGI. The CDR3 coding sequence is TGTGCCGTGTCATCAGGGGGTATGTATTCAGCTTTCTTT. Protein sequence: CAVSSGGMYSAFF.

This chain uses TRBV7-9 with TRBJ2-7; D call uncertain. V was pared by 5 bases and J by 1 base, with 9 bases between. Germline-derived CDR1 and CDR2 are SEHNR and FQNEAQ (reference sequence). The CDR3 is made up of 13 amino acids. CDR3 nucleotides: TGTGCCAGCAGCCCCTCCCGTTCCTACGAGCAGTACTTC. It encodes CASSPSRSYEQYF. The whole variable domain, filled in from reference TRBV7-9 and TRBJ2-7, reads DTGVSQNPRHKITKRGQNVTFRCDPISEHNRLYWYRQTLGQGPEFLTYFQNEAQLEKSRLLSDRFSAERPKGSFSTLEIQRTEQGDSAMYLCASSPSRSYEQYFGPGTRLTVT.

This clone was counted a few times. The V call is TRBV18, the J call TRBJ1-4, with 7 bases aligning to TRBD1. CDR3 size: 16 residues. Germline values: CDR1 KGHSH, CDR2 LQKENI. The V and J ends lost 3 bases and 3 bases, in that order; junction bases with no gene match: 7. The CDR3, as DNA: TGTGCCAGCTCACCCCGTCAGGGGGGGTCTAATGAAAAACTGTTTTTT. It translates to CASSPRQGGSNEKLFF.

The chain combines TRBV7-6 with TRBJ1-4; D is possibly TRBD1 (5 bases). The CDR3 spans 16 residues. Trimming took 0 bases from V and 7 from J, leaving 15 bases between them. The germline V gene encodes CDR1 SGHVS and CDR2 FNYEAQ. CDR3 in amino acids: CASSLATQGGVEKLFF. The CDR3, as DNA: TGTGCCAGCAGCTTAGCAACCCAGGGAGGAGTTGAAAAACTGTTTTTT.

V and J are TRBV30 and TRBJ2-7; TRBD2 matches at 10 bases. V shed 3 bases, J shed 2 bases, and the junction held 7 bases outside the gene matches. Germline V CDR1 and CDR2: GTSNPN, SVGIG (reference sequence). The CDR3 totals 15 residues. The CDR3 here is CAWSASGSIPYEQYF. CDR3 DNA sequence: TGTGCCTGGAGCGCTAGCGGGAGTATCCCCTACGAGCAGTACTTC.

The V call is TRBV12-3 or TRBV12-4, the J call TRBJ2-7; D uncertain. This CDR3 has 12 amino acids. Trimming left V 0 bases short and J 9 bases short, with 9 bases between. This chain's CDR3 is CASSLALRPQYF. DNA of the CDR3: TGTGCCAGCAGTTTAGCGCTAAGACCGCAGTACTTC.

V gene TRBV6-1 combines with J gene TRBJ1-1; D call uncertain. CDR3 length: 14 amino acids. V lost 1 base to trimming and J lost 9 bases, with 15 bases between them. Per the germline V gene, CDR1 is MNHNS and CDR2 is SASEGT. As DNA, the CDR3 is TGTGCCAGCAGTGAAGGACCCCCCTCAGTGAAAGCTTTCTTT. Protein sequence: CASSEGPPSVKAFF.

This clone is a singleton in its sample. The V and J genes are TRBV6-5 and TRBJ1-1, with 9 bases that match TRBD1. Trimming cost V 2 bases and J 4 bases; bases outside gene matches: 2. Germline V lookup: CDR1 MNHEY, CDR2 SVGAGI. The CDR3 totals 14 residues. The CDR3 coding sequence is TGTGCCAGCAGTTACCGGGGACAGGGCACTGAAGCTTTCTTT. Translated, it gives CASSYRGQGTEAFF.

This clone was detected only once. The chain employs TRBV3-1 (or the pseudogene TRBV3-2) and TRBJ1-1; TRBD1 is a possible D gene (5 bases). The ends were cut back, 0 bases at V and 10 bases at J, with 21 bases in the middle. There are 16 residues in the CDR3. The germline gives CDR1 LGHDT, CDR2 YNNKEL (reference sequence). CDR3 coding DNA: TGTGCCAGCAGCCAAGATGGTACTGGGCAGACCCAGGGAGCTTTCTTT. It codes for CASSQDGTGQTQGAFF.

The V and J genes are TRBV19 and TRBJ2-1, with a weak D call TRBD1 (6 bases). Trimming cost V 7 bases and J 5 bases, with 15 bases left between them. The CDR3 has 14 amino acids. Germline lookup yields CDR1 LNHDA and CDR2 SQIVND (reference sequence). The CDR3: CASNLQGEHNEQFF. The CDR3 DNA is TGTGCCAGTAATCTACAGGGAGAACACAATGAGCAGTTCTTC.

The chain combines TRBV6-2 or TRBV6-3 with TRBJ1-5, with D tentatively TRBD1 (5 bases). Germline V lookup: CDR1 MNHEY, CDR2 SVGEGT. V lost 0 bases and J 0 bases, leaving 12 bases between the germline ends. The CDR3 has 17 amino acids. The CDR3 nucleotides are TGTGCCAGCAGTTACTCCGGACACCCCAATAGCAATCAGCCCCAGCATTTT. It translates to CASSYSGHPNSNQPQHF.

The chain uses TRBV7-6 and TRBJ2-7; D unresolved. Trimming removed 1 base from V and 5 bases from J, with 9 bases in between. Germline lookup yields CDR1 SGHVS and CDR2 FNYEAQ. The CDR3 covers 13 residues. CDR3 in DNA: TGTGCCAGCAGCTTAGGGGAAGCAAACGAGCAGTACTTC. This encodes CASSLGEANEQYF.

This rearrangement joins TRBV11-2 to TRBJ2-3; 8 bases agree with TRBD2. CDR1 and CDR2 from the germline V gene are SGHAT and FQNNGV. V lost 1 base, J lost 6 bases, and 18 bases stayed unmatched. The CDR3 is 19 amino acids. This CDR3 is CASSLGLGWGSGDDDTQYF. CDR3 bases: TGTGCCAGCAGCTTAGGCCTCGGGTGGGGTAGCGGGGACGATGATACGCAGTATTTT. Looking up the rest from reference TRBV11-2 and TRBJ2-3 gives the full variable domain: EAGVAQSPRYKIIEKRQSVAFWCNPISGHATLYWYQQILGQGPKLLIQFQNNGVVDDSQLPKDRFSAERLKGVDSTLKIQPAKLEDSAVYLCASSLGLGWGSGDDDTQYFGPGTRLTVL.

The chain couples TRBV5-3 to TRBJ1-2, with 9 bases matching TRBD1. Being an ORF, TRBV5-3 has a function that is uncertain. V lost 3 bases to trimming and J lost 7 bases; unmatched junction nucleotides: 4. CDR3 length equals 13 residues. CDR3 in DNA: TGTGCCAGAAGCTCTGACAGGGGGTTTGGCTACACCTTC. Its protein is CARSSDRGFGYTF.

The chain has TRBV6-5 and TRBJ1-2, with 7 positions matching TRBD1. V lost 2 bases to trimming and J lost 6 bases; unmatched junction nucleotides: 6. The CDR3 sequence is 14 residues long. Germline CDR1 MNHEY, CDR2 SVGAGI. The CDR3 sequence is CASSYRGQDNGYTF. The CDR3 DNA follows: TGTGCCAGCAGTTACCGCGGACAGGACAATGGCTACACCTTC.

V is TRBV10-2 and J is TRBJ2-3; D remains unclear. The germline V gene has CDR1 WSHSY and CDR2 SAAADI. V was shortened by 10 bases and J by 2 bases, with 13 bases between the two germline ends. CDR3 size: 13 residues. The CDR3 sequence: CAMGIGPTDTQYF. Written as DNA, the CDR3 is TGCGCCATGGGAATTGGGCCCACAGATACGCAGTATTTT.

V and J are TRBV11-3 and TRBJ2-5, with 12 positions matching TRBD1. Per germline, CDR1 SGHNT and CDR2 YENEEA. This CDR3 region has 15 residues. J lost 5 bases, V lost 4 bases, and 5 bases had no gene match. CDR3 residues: CASSSGQGARETQYF. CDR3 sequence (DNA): TGTGCCAGCAGCTCGGGACAGGGGGCAAGGGAGACCCAGTACTTC.